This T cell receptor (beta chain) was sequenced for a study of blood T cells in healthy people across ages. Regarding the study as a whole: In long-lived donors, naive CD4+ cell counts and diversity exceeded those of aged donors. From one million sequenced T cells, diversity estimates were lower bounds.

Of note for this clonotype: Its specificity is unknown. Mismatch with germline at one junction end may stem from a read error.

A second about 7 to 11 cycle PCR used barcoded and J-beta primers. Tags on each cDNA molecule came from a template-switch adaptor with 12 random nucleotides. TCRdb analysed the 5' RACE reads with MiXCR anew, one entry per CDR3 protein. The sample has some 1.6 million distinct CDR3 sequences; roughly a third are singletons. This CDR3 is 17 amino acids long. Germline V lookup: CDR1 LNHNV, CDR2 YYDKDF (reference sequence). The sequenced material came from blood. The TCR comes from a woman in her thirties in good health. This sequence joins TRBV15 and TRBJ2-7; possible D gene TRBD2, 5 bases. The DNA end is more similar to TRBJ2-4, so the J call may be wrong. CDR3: CAASRAVPQGRENIQYF. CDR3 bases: TGTGCCGCCAGCAGAGCCGTCCCCCAAGGGAGAGAGAACATTCAGTACTTC.